This T cell receptor (beta chain) was observed in a study of T cells in Graves' hyperthyroidism and ophthalmopathy. Looking at the study overall: Initial diagnosis, before any treatment, was when peripheral blood was collected.

Template material for amplifying TCR beta CDR3 regions consisted of RNA transcripts. An initial round of RT-PCR targeting the TCR CDR3 relied on the HTBI primer set. MiXCR, run by TCRdb on the multiplex PCR reads, gives a single entry per CDR3 protein. The table shows about 360,000 distinct CDR3 sequences, with 13% occurring only once. CDR1 SGHRS and CDR2 YFSETQ come from the germline V gene. The CDR3 length is 15 residues. The V end was cut by 4 bases, the J end by 7 bases, with 19 bases between. This clonotype has just a few counts. The receptor was isolated from a woman aged 18-29 years with Graves' hyperthyroidism. Input material: blood. This chain links TRBV5-1 with TRBJ2-3, with a possible D match to TRBD2 (5 bases). CDR3 in amino acids: CASSLREPKSYTQYF. DNA for the CDR3: TGCGCCAGCAGCCTCCGGGAACCAAAAAGTTATACGCAGTATTTT.